Listed here are 25 T cell receptor beta chains from one sample, sequenced in a study of post-analysis software for immune sequencing data (dated by TCRdb to between 2014 and 2017). The study at large found these results: Patients showed significantly higher frequencies than controls for a handful of TRBV segments, among them TRBV5-6, TRBV5-1 and TRBV20-1.

These receptors' targets are unknown. Libraries were constructed by PCR. Sequenced using an Illumina HiSeq 2500. To reduce PCR and sequencing biases, unique molecular identifiers were built into the TCR beta cDNA libraries. Using fastp at Q25 and MiXCR, TCRdb reprocessed the public reads and kept productive beta chains. Rows matching on CDR3 protein sequence are summarized as one entry with the most common DNA and genes. Within this sample are approximately 660,000 distinct CDR3 sequences, with 59% of them counted one time only. Of the sample, roughly 10% is held by the ten largest clones. Sequencing was carried out using blood. The source is a girl aged 2-10 years with multiple sclerosis.

The chain uses TRBV7-7 and TRBJ2-7; maybe TRBD2 (6 bases). The CDR3 is made up of 15 amino acids. Germline V gene lookup returns CDR1 SSHAT and CDR2 FNYEAQ (reference sequence). V was pared by 5 bases and J by 6 bases, with 20 bases between. The CDR3: CASSGLYPRGLEQYF. CDR3 coding DNA: TGTGCCAGCAGCGGACTATATCCGAGAGGCCTCGAGCAGTACTTC. The variable domain in full, completed from reference TRBV7-7 and TRBJ2-7, reads GAGVSQSPRYKVTKRGQDVTLRCDPISSHATLYWYQQALGQGPEFLTYFNYEAQPDKSGLPSDRFSAERPEGSISTLTIQRTEQRDSAMYRCASSGLYPRGLEQYFGPGTRLTVT.

This sequence joins TRBV5-1 and TRBJ2-1; D gene uncertain. Germline assignment: CDR1 SGHRS and CDR2 YFSETQ. This CDR3 has 13 residues. Trimming pared 5 bases from V and 10 bases from J, leaving 16 bases between. The CDR3 nucleotides are TGCGCCAGCAGTGCTTTGGAGTTACGGGAGCAGTTCTTC. Amino acid sequence: CASSALELREQFF.

The chain couples TRBV5-1 to TRBJ1-1; 10 bases agree with TRBD1. Germline CDR1 reads SGHRS; CDR2 reads YFSETQ. CDR3 size: 14 residues. The V segment lost 4 bases and the J segment 5 bases; nucleotides outside the gene matches: 5. The CDR3: CASSTGQGRTEAFF. CDR3 bases: TGCGCCAGCAGCACGGGACAGGGGCGTACTGAAGCTTTCTTT.

J is TRBJ2-6 and V is TRBV12-3 or TRBV12-4; D unresolved. Trimming removed 8 bases at V and 1 base at J, with 12 bases between. This CDR3 has 15 amino acids. The CDR3 loop reads CASGPVLSGANVLTF. In DNA form, the CDR3 reads TGTGCCAGCGGGCCGGTTCTATCTGGGGCCAACGTCCTGACTTTC.

The rearrangement uses TRBV29-1 and TRBJ2-1, with 7 bases fitting TRBD1. Losses at the gene ends were 1 base for V and 4 bases for J; bases not matched to a gene: 4. Germline V gene sequence: CDR1 SQVTM, CDR2 ANQGSEA. The CDR3 spans 14 residues. The CDR3 protein is CSVEARDRYNEQFF. CDR3 DNA sequence: TGCAGCGTTGAAGCTAGGGACAGATACAATGAGCAGTTCTTC.

The V and J genes are TRBV7-9 and TRBJ2-1; D gene unclear. The CDR3 loop spans 18 amino acids. Between the trimmed V and J ends, which lost 2 bases and 9 bases, there was a span of 26 bases. Germline V gene data show CDR1 as SEHNR and CDR2 as FQNEAQ (reference sequence). Here the CDR3 reads CASSLNGYRPGPIGEQFF. The CDR3 DNA reads TGTGCCAGCAGCTTAAATGGCTACCGACCTGGGCCAATCGGTGAGCAGTTCTTC.

There are a few counts of this clonotype. One end of the junction does not line up with germline, which may come from a read error. The chain recombines TRBV10-1 with TRBJ2-7, with TRBD2 matching 14 bases. The CDR3 is made up of 16 amino acids. Per germline, CDR1 WNHNN and CDR2 SYGVQD (reference sequence). DNA for the CDR3: TGTGCCAGCAGTTCAGAGGGACTAGCGGGAGTTGGCGAGCAGTACTTC. It translates to CASSSEGLAGVGEQYF.

The chain carries TRBV3-1 and TRBJ1-1; D remains unclear. V lost 5 bases and J 9 bases, leaving 22 bases between the germline ends. This CDR3 region has 15 residues. Germline lookup yields CDR1 LGHDT and CDR2 YNNKEL (reference sequence). In DNA, the CDR3 is TGTGCCAGCAGCTCAGGAAGTCGTGGGCACCTGAAAGCTTTCTTT. This sequence encodes CASSSGSRGHLKAFF.

The V and J genes are TRBV3-1 and TRBJ2-3; 9 nucleotides align to TRBD2. V gave up 3 bases and J gave up 11 bases; unmatched junction bases: 6. The CDR3 runs to 13 residues. CDR1 is LGHDT, CDR2 YNNKEL, per germline (reference sequence). CDR3 amino acids: CASSHSGSGEQYF. CDR3 coding DNA: TGTGCCAGCAGCCATAGCGGGAGTGGAGAGCAGTATTTT.

In its sample, this clonotype was seen once. The chain carries TRBV3-1 and TRBJ2-7; TRBD2 is a possible D gene (6 bases). The CDR3 sequence is 14 residues long. Between the trimmed V and J ends, which lost 1 base and 6 bases, there was a span of 13 bases. Per the germline V gene, CDR1 is LGHDT and CDR2 is YNNKEL (reference sequence). The DNA of the CDR3 is TGTGCCAGCAGCCAAGGTCCGGGGGTTCTCGAGCAGTACTTC. Translated: CASSQGPGVLEQYF.

In its sample, this clonotype was seen a few times. J is TRBJ2-7 and V is TRBV9; TRBD1 is a possible D gene (5 bases). CDR3 size: 14 residues. Germline V gene lookup returns CDR1 SGDLS and CDR2 YYNGEE. Trimming took 3 bases from V and 1 from J, leaving 11 bases between them. This chain's CDR3 is CASSARDSSYEQYF. The CDR3 DNA reads as TGTGCCAGCAGCGCCCGAGACAGTTCCTACGAGCAGTACTTC.

A few counts support this clonotype. This sequence joins TRBV20-1 and TRBJ2-7; maybe TRBD1 (6 bases). CDR3 length: 14 amino acids. Trimming removed 2 bases from V and 2 bases from J, with 13 bases in between. Germline V gene lookup returns CDR1 DFQATT and CDR2 SNEGSKA (reference sequence). In DNA form, the CDR3 reads TGCAGTGCTAGAAGTGCGGACAGCCCCTACGAGCAGTACTTC. It encodes CSARSADSPYEQYF.

In this sample, this clonotype turned up a few times. V gene TRBV29-1 combines with J gene TRBJ1-2; D is uncertain. The CDR3 extends over 11 amino acids. Germline V CDR1 and CDR2: SQVTM, ANQGSEA. V lost 5 bases to trimming and J lost 2 bases, with 6 bases between them. CDR3 sequence reads: CSVSDNYGYTF. In DNA form, the CDR3 reads TGCAGCGTTTCGGACAACTATGGCTACACCTTC.

The gene calls are TRBV29-1 and TRBJ2-1, with D possibly matching TRBD2 (6 bases). Trimming left V 3 bases short and J 5 bases short, with 20 bases between. Germline CDR1 SQVTM, CDR2 ANQGSEA. The CDR3 sequence is 16 residues long. CDR3 amino acids: CSVEWVGGIRNNEQFF. The CDR3 nucleotides read TGCAGCGTTGAGTGGGTGGGCGGGATAAGGAACAATGAGCAGTTCTTC.

The chain has TRBV6-5 and TRBJ2-7; 14 bases line up with TRBD2. Germline values: CDR1 MNHEY, CDR2 SVGAGI. Trimming cost V 2 bases and J 5 bases; bases outside gene matches: 2. The CDR3 extends over 15 amino acids. The CDR3 region is CASSYLTSGRDEQYF. The CDR3 region has the DNA TGTGCCAGCAGTTACCTGACTAGCGGGAGGGACGAGCAGTACTTC.

This chain uses TRBV7-6 with TRBJ2-3; D is unclear. Germline CDR1 SGHVS, CDR2 FNYEAQ. Deletions cut 2 bases from V and 1 base from J, with 13 bases between. This CDR3 has 16 residues. The CDR3 region is CASSLRGGGGTDTQYF. CDR3 bases: TGTGCCAGCAGCTTAAGAGGCGGTGGGGGCACAGATACGCAGTATTTT.

The chain has TRBV20-1 and TRBJ2-7; weak D call: TRBD2 (6 bases). V lost 6 bases and J lost 0, with 15 bases in between. The CDR3 has 14 residues. The germline V gene has CDR1 DFQATT and CDR2 SNEGSKA (reference sequence). CDR3 nucleotides: TGCAGTGCGATTAGCGGAACCAACTCCTACGAGCAGTACTTC. This sequence encodes CSAISGTNSYEQYF.

The chain joins TRBV29-1 to TRBJ2-7, with D tentatively TRBD2 (7 bases). Germline V gene lookup returns CDR1 SQVTM and CDR2 ANQGSEA. The CDR3 is 14 residues long. Trimming removed 4 bases from V and 2 bases from J, with 15 bases in between. CDR3 in amino acids: CSVGRGGLPYEQYF. The CDR3 DNA is TGCAGCGTTGGTAGGGGGGGACTTCCCTACGAGCAGTACTTC.

This clonotype was seen a few times. The chain combines TRBV20-1 with TRBJ2-3; D unclear. CDR1 is DFQATT, CDR2 SNEGSKA, per germline (reference sequence). Trimming removed 4 bases from V and 3 bases from J, with 14 bases in between. This CDR3 is 14 amino acids long. CDR3 loop: CSATPWAGTDTQYF. In nucleotides, the CDR3 is TGCAGTGCTACCCCGTGGGCTGGGACAGATACGCAGTATTTT.

This clonotype came up a few times. The rearrangement uses TRBV7-9 and TRBJ1-2; D gene unclear. Between the trimmed V and J ends, which lost 6 bases and 3 bases, there was a span of 11 bases. Germline V gene data show CDR1 as SEHNR and CDR2 as FQNEAQ (reference sequence). The CDR3 extends over 13 amino acids. The CDR3 region has the DNA TGTGCCAGCAGTCCCAGGTGGGACTATGGCTACACCTTC. Amino acid sequence: CASSPRWDYGYTF.

The chain has TRBV9 and TRBJ2-3, with D unresolved. Germline CDR1 reads SGDLS; CDR2 reads YYNGEE. Trimming took off 0 bases at V and 2 bases at J, with 19 bases between the two ends. The CDR3 consists of 18 residues. DNA for the CDR3: TGTGCCAGCAGCGTAGATGTAGGCTCGCCATTACTCACAGATACGCAGTATTTT. It codes for CASSVDVGSPLLTDTQYF.

This clonotype was seen more than once but under ten times. The rearrangement uses TRBV12-3 or TRBV12-4 and TRBJ2-5; D perhaps matches TRBD1 (5 bases). Between the trimmed V and J ends, which lost 5 bases and 1 base, there was a span of 8 bases. The CDR3 has 13 residues. The CDR3 sequence: CASSTGGQETQYF. DNA for the CDR3: TGTGCCAGCAGTACAGGTGGCCAAGAGACCCAGTACTTC.

V gene TRBV10-3 combines with J gene TRBJ2-2; D is possibly TRBD1 (6 bases). The V and J ends lost 4 bases and 7 bases respectively, with 13 bases between them. The CDR3 is 14 amino acids. The germline CDR1 and CDR2 sequences are ENHRY and SYGVKD. The CDR3 protein is CAISAAGVDGELFF. The CDR3 DNA follows: TGTGCCATCAGTGCCGCAGGGGTTGACGGGGAGCTGTTTTTT.

This clonotype was seen a handful of times. The chain carries TRBV15 and TRBJ2-5; 11 bases map to TRBD2. The germline CDR1 and CDR2 sequences are LNHNV and YYDKDF (reference sequence). The CDR3 runs to 14 residues. J was trimmed by 5 bases and V by 3 bases; bases with no gene match: 2. CDR3 residues: CATSSPSGRETQYF. The DNA for the CDR3 is TGTGCCACCAGCAGCCCTAGCGGGAGGGAGACCCAGTACTTC.

The V call is TRBV29-1, the J call TRBJ2-1; 7 bases match TRBD2. Per the germline V gene, CDR1 is SQVTM and CDR2 is ANQGSEA. V gave up 5 bases and J gave up 0 bases; unmatched junction bases: 4. The CDR3 has 14 residues. Written as DNA, the CDR3 is TGCAGCGTTACCGGGACTAACTCCTACAATGAGCAGTTCTTC. The encoded protein is CSVTGTNSYNEQFF.